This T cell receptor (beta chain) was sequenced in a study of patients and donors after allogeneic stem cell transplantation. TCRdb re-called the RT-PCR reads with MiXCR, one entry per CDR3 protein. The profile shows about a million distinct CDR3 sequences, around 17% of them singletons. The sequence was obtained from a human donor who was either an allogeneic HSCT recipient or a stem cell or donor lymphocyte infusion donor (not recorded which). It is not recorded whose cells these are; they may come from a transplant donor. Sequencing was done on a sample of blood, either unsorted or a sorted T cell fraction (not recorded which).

CDR3 DNA: TGCAGTGCTTCCAACAGGGGAGGTTTCACAGATACGCAGTATTTT. Encoded protein: CSASNRGGFTDTQYF. The chain links TRBV20-1 to TRBJ2-3; D perhaps matches TRBD1 (7 bases). Germline lookup yields CDR1 DFQATT and CDR2 SNEGSKA (reference sequence). V dropped 5 bases and J dropped 2 bases, with 17 bases sitting between them. The CDR3 consists of 15 residues.